This T cell receptor beta chain was documented in a study of T cell repertoires in cytomegalovirus infection. Each CDR3 protein is one row after TCRdb ran MiXCR on the reads. The sample holds about 230,000 distinct CDR3 sequences, roughly 20% seen once. This clonotype is medium-sized in the sample. The CDR3 has 12 residues. V lost 7 bases and J lost 15; bases outside the gene matches: 11. Germline V gives CDR1 SEHNR, CDR2 FQNEAQ (reference sequence). The sample consisted of CD8+ T cells from PBMCs. The sequence was collected from a human donor in good health (CMV status not recorded). Some clones in this sample may be carry-over from other donors' samples. This chain joins TRBV7-9 and TRBJ2-1, with TRBD1 matching 8 bases. The CDR3 protein is CASTYGRQGSFF. The CDR3 coding sequence is TGTGCCAGCACCTATGGGCGACAGGGGTCGTTCTTC.